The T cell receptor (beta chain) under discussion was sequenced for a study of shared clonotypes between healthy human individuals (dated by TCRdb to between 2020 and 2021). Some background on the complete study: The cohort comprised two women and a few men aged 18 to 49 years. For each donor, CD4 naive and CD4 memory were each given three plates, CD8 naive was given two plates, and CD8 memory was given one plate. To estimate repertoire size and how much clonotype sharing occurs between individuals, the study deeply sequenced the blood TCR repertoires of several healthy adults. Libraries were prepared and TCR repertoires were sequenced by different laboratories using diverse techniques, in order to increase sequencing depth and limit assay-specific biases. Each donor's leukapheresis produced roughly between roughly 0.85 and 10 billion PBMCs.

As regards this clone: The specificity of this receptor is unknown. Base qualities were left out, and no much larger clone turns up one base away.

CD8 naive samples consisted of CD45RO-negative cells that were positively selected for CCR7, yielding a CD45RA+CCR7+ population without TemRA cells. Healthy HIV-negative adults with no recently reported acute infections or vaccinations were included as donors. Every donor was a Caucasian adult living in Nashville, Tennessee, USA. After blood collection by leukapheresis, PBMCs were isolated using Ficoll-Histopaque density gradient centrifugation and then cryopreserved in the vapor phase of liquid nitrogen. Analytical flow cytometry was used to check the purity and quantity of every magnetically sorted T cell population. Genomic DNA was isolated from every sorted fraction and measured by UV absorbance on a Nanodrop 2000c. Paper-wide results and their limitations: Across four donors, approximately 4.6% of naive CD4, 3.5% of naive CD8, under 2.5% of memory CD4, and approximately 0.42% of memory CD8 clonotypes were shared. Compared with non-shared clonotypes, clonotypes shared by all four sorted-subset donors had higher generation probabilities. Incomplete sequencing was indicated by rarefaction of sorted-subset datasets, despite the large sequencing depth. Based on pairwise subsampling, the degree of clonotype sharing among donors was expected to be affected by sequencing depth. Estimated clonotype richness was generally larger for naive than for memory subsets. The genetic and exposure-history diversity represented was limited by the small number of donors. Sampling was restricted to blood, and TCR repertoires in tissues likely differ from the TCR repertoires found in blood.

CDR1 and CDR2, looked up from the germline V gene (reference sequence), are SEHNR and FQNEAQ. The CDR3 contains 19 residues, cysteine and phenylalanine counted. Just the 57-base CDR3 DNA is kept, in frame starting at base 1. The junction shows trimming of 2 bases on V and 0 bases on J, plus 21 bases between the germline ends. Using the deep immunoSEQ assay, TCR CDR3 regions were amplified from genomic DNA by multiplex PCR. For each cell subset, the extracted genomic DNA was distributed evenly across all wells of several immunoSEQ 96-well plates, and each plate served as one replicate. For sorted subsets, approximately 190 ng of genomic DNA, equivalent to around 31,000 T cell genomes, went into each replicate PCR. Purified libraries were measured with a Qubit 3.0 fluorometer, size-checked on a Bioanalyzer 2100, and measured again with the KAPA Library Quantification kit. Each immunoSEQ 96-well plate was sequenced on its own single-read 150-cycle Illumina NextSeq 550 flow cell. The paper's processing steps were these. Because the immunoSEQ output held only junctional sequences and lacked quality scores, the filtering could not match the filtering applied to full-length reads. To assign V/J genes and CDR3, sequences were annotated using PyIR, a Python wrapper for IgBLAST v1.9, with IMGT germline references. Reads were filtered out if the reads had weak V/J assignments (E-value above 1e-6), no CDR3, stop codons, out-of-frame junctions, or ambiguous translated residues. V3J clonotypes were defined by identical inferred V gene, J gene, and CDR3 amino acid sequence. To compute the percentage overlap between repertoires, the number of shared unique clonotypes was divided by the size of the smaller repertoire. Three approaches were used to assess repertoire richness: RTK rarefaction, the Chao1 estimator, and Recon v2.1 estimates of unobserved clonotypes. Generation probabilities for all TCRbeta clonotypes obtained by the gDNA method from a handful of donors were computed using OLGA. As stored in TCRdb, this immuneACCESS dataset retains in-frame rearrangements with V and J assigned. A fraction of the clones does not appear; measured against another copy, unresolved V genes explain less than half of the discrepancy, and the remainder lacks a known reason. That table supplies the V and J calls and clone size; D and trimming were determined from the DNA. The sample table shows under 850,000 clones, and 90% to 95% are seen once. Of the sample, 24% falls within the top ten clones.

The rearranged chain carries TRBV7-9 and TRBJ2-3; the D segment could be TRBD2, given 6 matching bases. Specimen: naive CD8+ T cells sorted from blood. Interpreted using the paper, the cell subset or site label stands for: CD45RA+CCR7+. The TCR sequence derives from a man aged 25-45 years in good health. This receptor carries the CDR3 CASSLTVIRRGTSTDTQYF. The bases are TGTGCCAGCAGCTTAACGGTAATTCGGCGGGGAACTAGCACAGATACGCAGTATTTT.